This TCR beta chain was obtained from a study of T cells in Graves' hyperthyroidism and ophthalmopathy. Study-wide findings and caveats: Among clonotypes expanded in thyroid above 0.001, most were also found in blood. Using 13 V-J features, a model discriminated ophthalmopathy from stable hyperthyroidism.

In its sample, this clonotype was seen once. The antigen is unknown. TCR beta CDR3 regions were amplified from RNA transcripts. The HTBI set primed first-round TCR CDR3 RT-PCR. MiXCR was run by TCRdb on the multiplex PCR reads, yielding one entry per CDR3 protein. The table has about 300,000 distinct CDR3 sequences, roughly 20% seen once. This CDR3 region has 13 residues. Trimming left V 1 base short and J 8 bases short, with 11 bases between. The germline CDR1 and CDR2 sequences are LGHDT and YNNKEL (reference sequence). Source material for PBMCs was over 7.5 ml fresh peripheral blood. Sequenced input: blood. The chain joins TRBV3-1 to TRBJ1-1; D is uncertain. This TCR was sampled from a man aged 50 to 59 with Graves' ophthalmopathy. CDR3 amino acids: CASSQAIGGEAFF. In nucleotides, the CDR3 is TGTGCCAGCAGCCAAGCGATAGGAGGAGAAGCTTTCTTT.